This T cell receptor beta chain was documented in a study of identical twins. General study results and limits: Out-of-frame TCR alpha sharing in monozygotic twins exceeded recombination model predictions. Among out-of-frame alpha sequences shared by twins, low generation probability occurred in excess.

Looked up from germline, CDR1 is KGHSH and CDR2 is LQKENI. V lost 2 bases, J lost 5 bases, and 17 bases lay in between. The CDR3 length is 16 residues. A universal primer site was created by template switching, with the cDNA bearing unique molecular identifiers. TCRdb ran MiXCR on the 5' RACE reads and lists one entry per CDR3 protein. In the table there are around 300,000 distinct CDR3 sequences, about 8.9% of which are singletons. This clonotype was recorded a few times. Its antigen is still unknown. Donors uniformly comprised healthy Caucasians. This sample was also put to use in a study of yellow fever vaccine responses in identical twins.

The sequenced sample consisted of memory (CD45RO+) T cells sorted from blood. This receptor was taken from a woman younger than 30 in good health. The gene calls are TRBV18 and TRBJ2-3; a possible D gene is TRBD1 (8 bases). The CDR3 here is CASSPSGGGGGDTQYF. The CDR3 coding sequence is TGTGCCAGCTCACCATCAGGGGGCGGCGGGGGAGATACGCAGTATTTT.